This T cell receptor beta chain was recovered during a study of T cell repertoires in cytomegalovirus infection (dated by TCRdb to about 2019). Broadly, across the study: Because public TCR beta signatures pointed to carriage of CMV infection together with the matching HLA type, the HLA type of each donor mattered for the analysis.

Summary of the overall study and its limitations: The ex vivo response was dominated by HLA-C-restricted CMV-specific TCR beta clonotypes, and the single most frequent clonotype in two of eight donors was supplied by these HLA-C-restricted clonotypes. Cumulative frequency of public TCR beta family members discriminated carriers of CMV infection plus the relevant HLA type in this cohort and an independent 352-donor cohort.

TCRdb lists the instrument as Illumina HiSeq 1500. The public reads were quality trimmed at Q25 with fastp and then assembled into clones with MiXCR by TCRdb, keeping productive beta chains. Duplicate CDR3 protein sequences are folded into a single record with the most common DNA and genes. This sample lists about 260,000 distinct CDR3 sequences; roughly 15% were detected once. The top ten constitute around 8.8% of the sample. Notes on this clonotype: This receptor's antigen is unknown. Per-base quality was not reported, and no clone a single base away is much larger than it.

The CDR3 starts with the cysteine, ends with the phenylalanine, and has 14 residues. Of all the DNA, just the CDR3 is kept, 42 bases in frame from base 1. Between the V and J ends, shortened by 2 bases and 5 bases respectively, the junction contains 12 bases. This chain joins TRBV12-3 or TRBV12-4 to TRBJ1-2; no D gene can be assigned with confidence. The sequenced sample was PBMCs. This receptor was obtained from a human donor in good health (CMV status not recorded). Some clones in this sample may be carry-over from other donors' samples. The DNA is as follows: TGTGCCAGCAGTTTAATGTCGGACGCTTATGGCTACACCTTC. The encoded protein is CASSLMSDAYGYTF.